This T cell receptor (beta chain) derives from a study of cytomegalovirus exposure and HLA in healthy donors. V shed 2 bases and J 4 bases; nucleotides not matched to a gene: 8. From germline, CDR1 is KGHSH and CDR2 LQKENI. This CDR3 has 17 residues. On this clone: Its antigen is undetermined.

Regarding the study as a whole: The study put 150 to 200 TCR beta chains on its list as cytomegalovirus-associated. In vitro, three CMV-associated chains proved specific for CMV antigens.

Assay used: immunoSEQ multiplex PCR; TCRdb lists only in-frame clones, some missing. The table has 95,000 to 150,000 clones, roughly 89% seen once; the top ten hold around 1.1%. Among the 110 or so subjects of the validation cohort, separate from the 666-subject first cohort, were the donors. Sequences were obtained from PBMCs. This TCR came from a woman aged 18-29 years in good health and CMV-seronegative. V is TRBV18 and J is TRBJ2-2, with TRBD1 identical over 9 bases. This CDR3 reads CASSPSRTGVGTGELFF. The CDR3, as DNA: TGTGCCAGCTCACCATCTAGGACAGGGGTCGGCACCGGGGAGCTGTTTTTT.